This entry is about one T cell receptor (beta chain). The antigen is not known. Sequencing was performed with immunoSEQ multiplex PCR; in TCRdb, only in-frame clones are kept and a portion is missing. The sample lists some 70,000 clones, about four fifths occurring once. Germline V lookup: CDR1 SGHTA, CDR2 FQGTGA. With 1 base clipped from V and 5 bases from J, the junction kept 0 bases outside the gene matches. The CDR3 runs to 13 residues. The sample belongs to a study of vaccination effects on CD4 cells after COVID-19. Sequencing in the ViraFEST assay came after antigen-specific CD4+ T cells had been expanded with viral peptide pools, which were used to stimulate PBMC. Cultured cells yielded isolated CD4+ T cells after nine to ten days. Among the vaccine recipients, none had a prior SARS-CoV-2 infection, and nucleocapsid antibodies were negative. Half-medium changes using IL-2 medium occurred on days 3 and 7.

General study points: The authors studied few convalescent patients and collected no early post-infection timepoints. Within healthy vaccinees, only 1 of 255 vaccine-induced clones displayed cross-reactivity with common cold coronaviruses.

The TCR comes from a human donor who received a COVID-19 vaccine. The specimen comprised CD4+ T cells from PBMCs cultured with SARS-CoV-2 spike peptides, sampled before COVID-19 vaccination. This sequence joins TRBV7-3 and TRBJ2-5; the match to TRBD1 covers 8 bases. The CDR3 sequence: CASSLNRGETQYF. CDR3 nucleotide sequence: TGTGCCAGCAGCTTAAACAGGGGGGAGACCCAGTACTTC.